This passage covers 30 T cell receptor beta chains from one sample sequenced in a study of blood T cell repertoires in COVID-19. Libraries were prepared by immunoSEQ multiplex PCR; TCRdb keeps only in-frame clonotypes and omits some of them. The sample carries roughly 140,000 clones, 60% to 80% recorded once. The sample comprised peripheral blood. These receptor sequences come from a man in his forties or fifties with active or convalescent COVID-19.

The chain is built from TRBV30 and TRBJ2-7; the D gene is possibly TRBD2 (6 bases). From germline, CDR1 is GTSNPN and CDR2 SVGIG (reference sequence). V lost 3 bases to trimming and J lost 2 bases, with 8 bases between them. CDR3 length: 12 amino acids. CDR3 loop: CAWRGTAYEQYF. The CDR3 DNA follows: TGTGCCTGGAGAGGGACTGCCTACGAGCAGTACTTC.

The chain combines TRBV11-3 with TRBJ2-1; D remains ambiguous. V lost 0 bases and J lost 8, with 8 bases in between. Germline assignment: CDR1 SGHNT and CDR2 YENEEA. There are 13 residues in the CDR3. The CDR3: CASSLDTSYEQFF. CDR3 nucleotide sequence: TGTGCCAGCAGCTTAGATACGAGCTATGAGCAGTTCTTC. Based on the CDR3 plus reference TRBV11-3 and TRBJ2-1, the full variable domain is EAGVVQSPRYKIIEKKQPVAFWCNPISGHNTLYWYLQNLGQGPELLIRYENEEAVDDSQLPKDRFSAERLKGVDSTLKIQPAELGDSAVYLCASSLDTSYEQFFGPGTRLTVL.

The chain has TRBV9 and TRBJ2-7, with D tentatively TRBD1 (5 bases). Germline CDR1 SGDLS, CDR2 YYNGEE. The CDR3 is made up of 14 amino acids. The V and J ends lost 0 bases and 1 base respectively, with 8 bases between them. CDR3 DNA sequence: TGTGCCAGCAGCGTAGCCAGGGCGTCCTACGAGCAGTACTTC. The encoded protein is CASSVARASYEQYF.

The chain recombines TRBV3-1 (or the pseudogene TRBV3-2) with TRBJ1-3; D unresolved. The CDR3 runs 15 residues. The V and J ends lost 3 bases and 3 bases respectively, with 12 bases between them. CDR1 and CDR2 from the germline V gene are LGHDT and YNNKEL (reference sequence). The DNA of the CDR3 is TGTGCCAGCAGCCACCTCGCGGGGTTTGGAAACACCATATATTTT. Its translation: CASSHLAGFGNTIYF.

The V and J genes are TRBV19 and TRBJ2-7, with TRBD2 matching 12 bases. Germline loops: CDR1 LNHDA, CDR2 SQIVND (reference sequence). J gave up 9 bases and V 1 base, and 7 bases lay outside the gene matches. The CDR3 runs 15 residues. The CDR3 loop is CASSIGTSGKTAQYF. In nucleotides, the CDR3 is TGTGCCAGTAGTATAGGGACTAGCGGGAAAACGGCGCAGTACTTC.

CDR3 coding DNA: TGCAGCTTCTCCGGGACAGGGGGCGGTAGAGACTATGGCTACACCTTC. As protein: CSFSGTGGGRDYGYTF. The chain joins TRBV29-1 to TRBJ1-2; 12 bases line up with TRBD1. V lost 8 bases and J lost 3; bases outside the gene matches: 13. The germline V gene encodes CDR1 SQVTM and CDR2 ANQGSEA. CDR3 length: 16 amino acids. Full variable domain (outside the CDR3, taken from reference TRBV29-1 and TRBJ1-2): SAVISQKPSRDICQRGTSLTIQCQVDSQVTMMFWYRQQPGQSLTLIATANQGSEATYESGFVIDKFPISRPNLTFSTLTVSNMSPEDSSIYLCSFSGTGGGRDYGYTFGSGTRLTVV.

This chain links TRBV4-1 with TRBJ1-2, with 8 bases that match TRBD1. CDR3 length: 14 residues. The germline gives CDR1 MGHRA, CDR2 YSYEKL. Unmatched junction bases numbered 2, after V lost 2 bases and J lost 3 bases. In DNA, the CDR3 is TGCGCCAGCAGCCAACTGGACAGGGACTATGGCTACACCTTC. Translated: CASSQLDRDYGYTF.

The chain uses TRBV4-2 and TRBJ2-5, with D tentatively TRBD2 (6 bases). Germline V gene sequence: CDR1 LGHNA, CDR2 YNFKEQ. The CDR3 length is 15 residues. Trimming pared 6 bases from V and 2 bases from J, leaving 16 bases between. The CDR3, as DNA: TGTGCCAGCAGGGGGGATATGGGGGGTCAAGAGACCCAGTACTTC. This gives the protein CASRGDMGGQETQYF.

The V and J genes are TRBV7-2 and TRBJ2-1, with 7 bases that match TRBD1. V lost 2 bases to trimming and J lost 3 bases; unmatched junction nucleotides: 10. CDR1 SGHTA and CDR2 FQGNSA come from the germline V gene. The CDR3 runs 17 residues. The CDR3 region is CASSLRGATGHYNEQFF. DNA for the CDR3: TGTGCCAGCAGCTTAAGAGGGGCGACAGGGCACTACAATGAGCAGTTCTTC.

This chain uses TRBV27 with TRBJ2-7; 10 bases map to TRBD2. V shed 7 bases and J 2 bases; nucleotides not matched to a gene: 14. The CDR3 totals 17 residues. Germline V CDR1 and CDR2: MNHEY, SMNVEV (reference sequence). This CDR3 is CASISGASGSSPYEQYF. The CDR3 DNA follows: TGTGCCAGCATCTCAGGGGCTAGCGGGAGCTCCCCCTACGAGCAGTACTTC.

This clone was detected once. V is TRBV9 and J is TRBJ1-2; 8 bases are shared with TRBD1. CDR3 length: 16 residues. Germline V CDR1 and CDR2: SGDLS, YYNGEE. The V gene end was trimmed by 2 bases and the J gene end by 3 bases; junction bases not matched to a gene: 9. The CDR3 protein is CASSVKRTGIDYGYTF. CDR3 nucleotides: TGTGCCAGCAGCGTGAAGCGGACAGGGATAGACTATGGCTACACCTTC.

The chain is built from TRBV29-1 and TRBJ2-2; 12 bases are shared with TRBD2. J lost 5 bases, V lost 4 bases, and 11 bases had no gene match. The germline V gene encodes CDR1 SQVTM and CDR2 ANQGSEA. This CDR3 is built from 17 residues. CDR3 region: CSVGPAGLAGGTGELFF. The CDR3 DNA reads as TGCAGCGTTGGACCGGCAGGGCTAGCGGGAGGGACCGGGGAGCTGTTTTTT.

The DNA of the CDR3 is TGTGCCAGCAGCCCCCCAGGGGCAGTGACCCAGTACTTC. Translating it yields CASSPPGAVTQYF. This chain links TRBV28 with TRBJ2-5; tentatively, D is TRBD1 (6 bases). CDR3 length equals 13 residues. V shed 6 bases and J shed 7 bases, with 15 bases lying between them. Germline CDR1 MDHEN, CDR2 SYDVKM.

This clone is a singleton in its sample. V is TRBV12-3 or TRBV12-4 and J is TRBJ1-2; 7 positions agree with TRBD1. The CDR3 has 13 amino acids. The V and J ends lost 6 bases and 6 bases, in that order; junction bases with no gene match: 7. The CDR3 loop reads CASSPGTVNGYTF. The CDR3, as DNA: TGTGCCAGCAGCCCCGGGACAGTTAATGGCTACACCTTC.

A few counts support this clone. The chain recombines TRBV7-7 with TRBJ2-3; 13 bases fit TRBD2. J lost 2 bases, V lost 5 bases, and 4 bases had no gene match. From germline, CDR1 is SSHAT and CDR2 FNYEAQ (reference sequence). This CDR3 contains 16 residues. The CDR3 region is CASSVGLAGDTDTQYF. In DNA, the CDR3 is TGTGCCAGCAGCGTCGGACTAGCGGGAGACACAGATACGCAGTATTTT.

This clone was picked up one time. V is TRBV28 and J is TRBJ2-1, with 9 bases lining up with TRBD2. Germline lookup yields CDR1 MDHEN and CDR2 SYDVKM. The V and J ends lost 6 bases and 13 bases, in that order; junction bases with no gene match: 13. This CDR3 is built from 14 residues. The CDR3 loop reads CASRKSGRLGGQFF. CDR3 nucleotides: TGTGCCAGCAGGAAGAGCGGGAGGCTGGGGGGTCAGTTCTTC.

This clone was counted once. The genes are TRBV5-1 and TRBJ2-7; D possibly corresponds to TRBD1 (6 bases). Germline-derived CDR1 and CDR2 are SGHRS and YFSETQ. This CDR3 region has 14 residues. V lost 0 bases to trimming and J lost 2 bases, with 9 bases between them. The CDR3 DNA is TGCGCCAGCAGCTTGGGGACAGCCGCCTACGAGCAGTACTTC. Residues: CASSLGTAAYEQYF.

V gene TRBV7-3 combines with J gene TRBJ1-1; D unclear. Germline CDR1 SGHTA, CDR2 FQGTGA. There are 14 residues in the CDR3. The V and J ends lost 4 bases and 4 bases respectively, with 13 bases between them. The CDR3, as DNA: TGTGCCAGCAGCTCAGGTGTAGGGAGCACTGAAGCTTTCTTT. It is translated as CASSSGVGSTEAFF.

This clone was recorded only once. The chain has TRBV11-3 and TRBJ2-5, with TRBD2 matching over 9 bases. Trimming at V came to 1 base and at J to 4 bases, leaving 4 bases not matched to a gene. Germline lookup yields CDR1 SGHNT and CDR2 YENEEA. CDR3 length: 15 residues. The CDR3 DNA reads as TGTGCCAGCAGCTTAGCAGCGGGAGGCCCAGAGACCCAGTACTTC. Its translation is CASSLAAGGPETQYF. The variable domain in full, with the rest retrieved from reference TRBV11-3 and TRBJ2-5, is EAGVVQSPRYKIIEKKQPVAFWCNPISGHNTLYWYLQNLGQGPELLIRYENEEAVDDSQLPKDRFSAERLKGVDSTLKIQPAELGDSAVYLCASSLAAGGPETQYFGPGTRLLVL.

This chain links TRBV28 with TRBJ1-5; the match to TRBD1 covers 8 bases. The CDR3 consists of 18 residues. Germline trimming cut 1 base from V and 5 bases from J; bases unmatched to any gene: 13. The germline CDR1 and CDR2 sequences are MDHEN and SYDVKM. In DNA, the CDR3 is TGTGCCAGCAGTTTATCGGCAGGGGGCATCCCATCGGATCAGCCCCAGCATTTT. Its translation is CASSLSAGGIPSDQPQHF.

This clone was seen a few times. The rearrangement links TRBV28 to TRBJ1-1, with D possibly matching TRBD1 (6 bases). With 6 bases removed from V and 3 bases from J, the gap between germline ends came to 26 bases. Germline V CDR1 and CDR2: MDHEN, SYDVKM. The CDR3 consists of 18 residues. The CDR3 DNA sequence: TGTGCCAGCAGCCTGCTCCCCGGTTACAGGGACCGGGACACTGAAGCTTTCTTT. It yields the protein CASSLLPGYRDRDTEAFF.

This rearrangement joins TRBV19 to TRBJ1-2, with TRBD1 matching 8 bases. Trimming cost V 10 bases and J 7 bases; bases outside gene matches: 11. Germline V lookup: CDR1 LNHDA, CDR2 SQIVND (reference sequence). The CDR3 is 13 amino acids. CDR3 nucleotide sequence: TGTGCCACCAGACAGGGGTTCTCTTCTGGCTACACCTTC. Amino acids: CATRQGFSSGYTF. The full variable domain, its missing parts supplied by reference TRBV19 and TRBJ1-2, is DGGITQSPKYLFRKEGQNVTLSCEQNLNHDAMYWYRQDPGQGLRLIYYSQIVNDFQKGDIAEGYSVSREKKESFPLTVTSAQKNPTAFYLCATRQGFSSGYTFGSGTRLTVV.

In this sample, this clone turned up once. The chain recombines TRBV18 with TRBJ1-5; weak D call: TRBD1 (5 bases). The CDR3 totals 17 residues. V lost 2 bases and J lost 2, with 16 bases in between. The germline gives CDR1 KGHSH, CDR2 LQKENI. CDR3: CASSPSREGYRNQPQHF. The CDR3 DNA reads TGTGCCAGCTCACCATCCAGGGAGGGGTATCGCAATCAGCCCCAGCATTTT.

The chain links TRBV7-3 to TRBJ1-5; 8 nucleotides line up with TRBD1. The CDR3 covers 13 residues. V lost 4 bases, J lost 6 bases, and 2 bases stayed unmatched. Germline V gene sequence: CDR1 SGHTA, CDR2 FQGTGA. The CDR3 bases are TGTGCCAGCAGCTCCGACAGGGGTCAGCCCCAGCATTTT. This encodes CASSSDRGQPQHF.

This clone was detected a few times. The genes are TRBV20-1 and TRBJ2-5; D uncertain. V was shortened by 6 bases and J by 4 bases, with 6 bases between the two germline ends. CDR1 is DFQATT, CDR2 SNEGSKA, per germline (reference sequence). This CDR3 comprises 10 residues. CDR3 sequence reads: CSAPRETQYF. The CDR3, as DNA: TGCAGTGCGCCTAGAGAGACCCAGTACTTC.

The chain couples TRBV7-9 to TRBJ2-3, with D perhaps matching TRBD1 (6 bases). The CDR3 is 13 residues long. The germline V gene has CDR1 SEHNR and CDR2 FQNEAQ (reference sequence). V was cut by 1 base and J by 4 bases, with 6 bases left in between. CDR3: CASSLDRADTQYF. In DNA form, the CDR3 reads TGTGCCAGCAGCTTAGACAGGGCAGATACGCAGTATTTT.

The V call is TRBV30, the J call TRBJ1-4; 9 bases match TRBD1. V was pared by 5 bases and J by 8 bases, with 12 bases of the junction left unmatched. Per germline, CDR1 GTSNPN and CDR2 SVGIG (reference sequence). The length of the CDR3 is 15 residues. CDR3 nucleotide sequence: TGTGCCTGGGAAACCCCGGGACAGGGTTCCGAAAAACTGTTTTTT. Translation gives CAWETPGQGSEKLFF.

The CDR3 loop is CASSYRYEQYF. CDR3 in DNA: TGTGCCAGCAGCTACCGGTACGAGCAGTACTTC. The chain has TRBV13 and TRBJ2-7; D not resolved. CDR3 size: 11 residues. The germline CDR1 and CDR2 sequences are PRHDT and FYEKMQ (reference sequence). V gave up 4 bases and J gave up 4 bases, with 5 bases separating them.

This clone was observed a single time. V and J are TRBV15 and TRBJ2-7, with no clear D. V shed 0 bases and J shed 3 bases, with 6 bases lying between them. CDR3 length equals 13 residues. Germline V gene lookup returns CDR1 LNHNV and CDR2 YYDKDF (reference sequence). CDR3 in amino acids: CATSRDHSYEQYF. As DNA, the CDR3 is TGTGCCACCAGCAGAGATCACAGCTACGAGCAGTACTTC. Combining the CDR3 with reference TRBV15 and TRBJ2-7 gives the whole variable domain DAMVIQNPRYQVTQFGKPVTLSCSQTLNHNVMYWYQQKSSQAPKLLFHYYDKDFNNEADTPDNFQSRRPNTSFCFLDIRSPGLGDTAMYLCATSRDHSYEQYFGPGTRLTVT.

The chain has TRBV3-1 (or the pseudogene TRBV3-2) and TRBJ2-1; TRBD2 aligns across 7 bases. V trimming: 1 base; J trimming: 9 bases; junction bases outside the gene matches: 15. The CDR3 contains 17 residues. The germline gives CDR1 LGHDT, CDR2 YNNKEL (reference sequence). The CDR3 protein is CASSQGVASGTLGEQFF. CDR3 DNA sequence: TGTGCCAGCAGCCAAGGAGTGGCTAGCGGCACCTTGGGTGAGCAGTTCTTC.